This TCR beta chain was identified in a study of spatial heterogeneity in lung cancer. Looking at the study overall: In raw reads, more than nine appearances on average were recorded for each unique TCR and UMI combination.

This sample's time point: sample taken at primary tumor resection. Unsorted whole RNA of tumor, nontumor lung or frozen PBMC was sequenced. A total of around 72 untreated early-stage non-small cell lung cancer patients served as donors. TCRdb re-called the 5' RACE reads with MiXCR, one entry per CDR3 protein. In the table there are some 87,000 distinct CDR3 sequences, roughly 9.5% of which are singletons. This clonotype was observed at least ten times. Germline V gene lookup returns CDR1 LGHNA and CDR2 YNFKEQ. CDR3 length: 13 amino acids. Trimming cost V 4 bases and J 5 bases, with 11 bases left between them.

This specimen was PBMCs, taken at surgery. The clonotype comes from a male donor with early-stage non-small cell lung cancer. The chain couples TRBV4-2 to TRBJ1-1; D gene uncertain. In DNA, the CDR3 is TGTGCCAGCAGCCCCCAAGGGTTTACTGAAGCTTTCTTT. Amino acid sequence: CASSPQGFTEAFF.